The source of this T cell receptor beta chain is a study of control samples from healthy donors and cancer patients. Sequencing was performed with immunoSEQ multiplex PCR; in TCRdb, only in-frame clones are kept and a portion is missing. Of 80,000 or so clones listed, nearly 90% are singletons. The source of this sequence is a man in his forties or fifties in good health. The specimen sequenced was blood.

The CDR3 DNA follows: TGTGCCAGCTCACCAGTGGGTTACGAGCAGTACTTC. Its translation: CASSPVGYEQYF. The chain employs TRBV18 and TRBJ2-7; D is unclear. Trimming cost V 2 bases and J 4 bases, with 6 bases left between them. The CDR3 loop spans 12 amino acids. Germline CDR1 is KGHSH and CDR2 is LQKENI.